This T cell receptor (beta chain) emerged from a study of T-cell reconstitution after alpha-beta-depleted transplantation in children. This clonotype has at least ten counts. For TCRbeta, the library was prepared with unique molecular identifiers. TCRdb processed the PCR reads anew with MiXCR; each CDR3 protein has one entry. The sample lists about 230,000 distinct CDR3 sequences, under 13% occurring once. CDR3 size: 14 residues. The V end was cut by 1 base, the J end by 5 bases, with 11 bases between. Germline assignment: CDR1 SGDLS and CDR2 YYNGEE. This receptor was identified in a child younger than two with acute myeloid leukemia, due to receive a stem cell transplant. Specimen: PBMCs, collected before TCRalphabeta/CD19-depleted stem cell transplant. This chain links TRBV9 with TRBJ2-3; maybe TRBD2 (6 bases). Here the CDR3 reads CASSVRRDGDTQYF. In DNA, the CDR3 is TGTGCCAGCAGCGTAAGGAGGGACGGAGATACGCAGTATTTT.